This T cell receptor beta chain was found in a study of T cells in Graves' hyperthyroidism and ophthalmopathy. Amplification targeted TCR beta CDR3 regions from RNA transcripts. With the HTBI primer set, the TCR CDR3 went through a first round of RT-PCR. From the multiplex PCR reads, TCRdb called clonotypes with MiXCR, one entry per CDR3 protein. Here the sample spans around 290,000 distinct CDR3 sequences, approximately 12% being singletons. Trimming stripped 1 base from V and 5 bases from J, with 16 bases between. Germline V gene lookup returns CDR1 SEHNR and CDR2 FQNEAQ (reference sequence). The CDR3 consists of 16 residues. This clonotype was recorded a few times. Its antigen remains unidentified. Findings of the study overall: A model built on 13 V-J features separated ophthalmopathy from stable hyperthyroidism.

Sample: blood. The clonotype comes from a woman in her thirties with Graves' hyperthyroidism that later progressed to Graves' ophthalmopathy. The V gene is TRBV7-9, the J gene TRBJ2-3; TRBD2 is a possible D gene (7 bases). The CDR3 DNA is TGTGCCAGCAGCTTAGGCTTCGGGGGGCTGGGAGATACGCAGTATTTT. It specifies CASSLGFGGLGDTQYF.